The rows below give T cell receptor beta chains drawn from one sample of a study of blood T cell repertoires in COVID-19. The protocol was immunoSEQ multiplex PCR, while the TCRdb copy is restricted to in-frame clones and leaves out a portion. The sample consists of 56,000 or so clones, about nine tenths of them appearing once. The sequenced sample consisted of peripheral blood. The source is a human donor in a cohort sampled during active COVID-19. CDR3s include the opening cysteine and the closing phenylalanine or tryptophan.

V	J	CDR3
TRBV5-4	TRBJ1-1	CASSLLDRANTEAFF
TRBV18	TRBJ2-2	CASLPGQGLWTGELFF
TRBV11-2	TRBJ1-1	CASRSLDREYTEAFF
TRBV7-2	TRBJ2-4	CASSLRPSDGDIQYF
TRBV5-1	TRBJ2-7	CASSPTGGGYEQYF
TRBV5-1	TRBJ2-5	CASSLLANQETQYF
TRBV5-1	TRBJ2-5	CASSPGLAGVETQYF
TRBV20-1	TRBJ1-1	CSANDGETAFF
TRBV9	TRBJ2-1	CASSGRTSGHEQFF
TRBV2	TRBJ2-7	CASSALAGTPVYEQYF
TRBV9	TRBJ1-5	CASSSGDSNQPQHF
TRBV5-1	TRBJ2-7	CASSLGRDRVRYEQYF
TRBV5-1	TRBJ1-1	CASSEDTNGAEAFF
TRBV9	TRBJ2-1	CASSFGTDPSLEQFF
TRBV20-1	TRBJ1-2	CSASPDSFNYGYTF
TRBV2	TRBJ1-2	CASSEARGDGYTF
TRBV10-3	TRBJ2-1	CAISGPLESEQFF
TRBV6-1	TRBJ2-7	CASSEGLWRSDYEQYF
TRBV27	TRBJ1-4	CASSLTGSFTNEKLFF
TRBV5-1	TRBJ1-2	CASSRGQGSWGYTF
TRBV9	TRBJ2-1	CASTRSGGPNFSYNEQFF
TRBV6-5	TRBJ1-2	CASSTDGNVYGYTF